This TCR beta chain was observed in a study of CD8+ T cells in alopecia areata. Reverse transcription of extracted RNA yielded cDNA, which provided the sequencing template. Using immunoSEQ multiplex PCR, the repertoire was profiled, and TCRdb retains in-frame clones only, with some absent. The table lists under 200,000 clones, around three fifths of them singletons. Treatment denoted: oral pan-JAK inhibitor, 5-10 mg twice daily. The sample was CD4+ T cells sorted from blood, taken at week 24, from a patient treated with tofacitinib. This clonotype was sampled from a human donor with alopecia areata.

For the CDR3, the DNA is TGTGCCAGCGCGTTGAGGCTTGGCGAGCAGTACTTC. Its protein product is CASALRLGEQYF. The rearrangement links TRBV19 to TRBJ2-7; D gene uncertain. Germline V gene lookup returns CDR1 LNHDA and CDR2 SQIVND (reference sequence). Trimming pared 9 bases from V and 6 bases from J, leaving 15 bases between. The CDR3 length is 12 residues.